Listed below are T cell receptor beta chains from one sample, sequenced in a study of T cells expressing NK-cell markers. Using the 5' RACE reads, TCRdb records one entry per CDR3 protein without DNA. The sample spans hundreds of thousands of distinct CDR3 sequences; the ten largest clones claim 3% to 4.5%. Sequenced material: blood T cells: a sorted CD56 or NKG2C T cell subset, CD4+ or CD8+ T cells, or bulk PBMC T cells (not recorded which). Receptors originate from a man aged 18 to 29 in good health. CDR3s include the opening cysteine and the closing phenylalanine or tryptophan.

v_call	j_call	cdr3_aa
TRBV6-1	TRBJ1-6	CASSNRPGFQDNSPLHF
TRBV15	TRBJ1-1	CATSRDSSVNTEAFF
TRBV5-1	TRBJ2-5	CASSSPGQEGSQYF
TRBV12-3/TRBV12-4	TRBJ2-1	CASSFVSGNYNEQFF
TRBV12-3/TRBV12-4	TRBJ1-1	CASNRQGSTEAFF
TRBV20-1	TRBJ2-7	CSARSGLSSYEQYF
TRBV28	TRBJ2-2	CASSMTGVGAGELFF
TRBV24-1	TRBJ2-2	CATGRRDTNTGELFF
TRBV19	TRBJ2-1	CASTKTGLDNEQFF
TRBV24-1	TRBJ2-1	CATSVRQEQNYNEQFF